Listed below are T cell receptor beta chains from one sample, sequenced in a study of T cell responses to AZD1222 COVID-19 vaccine. Sequencing was performed with immunoSEQ multiplex PCR; in TCRdb, only in-frame clones are kept and a portion is missing. The data hold 85,000 to 100,000 clones, with 85% to 90% observed a single time. Sequenced material: peripheral blood, taken on day 0 of AZD1222 vaccination. The source is an adult in good health. The CDR3 runs from the conserved cysteine through the conserved F or W. A D gene is named only where the DNA matches it firmly. Part of the rows lack a size; the others show once, few, many or a class for expanded clones.

>TRBJ1-1|.|.|16|TRBV5-4
CASSPTRANMNTEAFF
TGTGCCAGCAGTCCGACCCGGGCAAACATGAACACTGAAGCTTTCTTT
>TRBJ2-7|.|.|15|TRBV30
CAWSVPGRAGYEQYF
TGTGCCTGGAGTGTTCCGGGCAGGGCCGGCTACGAGCAGTACTTC
>TRBJ1-1|.|.|13|TRBV6-6
CASSRTANTEAFF
TGTGCCAGCAGCCGGACAGCGAACACTGAAGCTTTCTTT
>TRBJ1-4|.|few|16|TRBV7-9
CASSLGGFATNEKLFF
TGTGCCAGCAGCTTAGGAGGTTTTGCAACTAATGAAAAACTGTTTTTT
>TRBJ2-4|.|.|14|TRBV18
CASSQAGEENIQYF
TGTGCCAGTTCACAAGCAGGGGAGGAAAACATTCAGTACTTC
>TRBJ1-5|TRBD1|.|14|TRBV7-9
CASSAGTGDQPQHF
TGTGCCAGCAGTGCCGGGACAGGGGATCAGCCCCAGCATTTT
>TRBJ1-1|.|.|13|TRBV13
CASSLGGLTEAFF
TGTGCCAGCAGCCTAGGGGGACTCACTGAAGCTTTCTTT
>TRBJ2-1|TRBD2|once|15|TRBV2
CASRDSGGEHNEQFF
TGTGCCAGCAGGGATAGCGGGGGGGAGCACAATGAGCAGTTCTTC
>TRBJ1-1|.|.|16|TRBV7-8
CASSFSQLLGNAEAFF
TGTGCCAGCAGCTTCTCCCAACTTCTGGGAAACGCTGAAGCTTTCTTT
>TRBJ2-5|.|many|13|TRBV5-1
CASSFDTQETQYF
TGCGCCAGCAGCTTTGATACCCAAGAGACCCAGTACTTC
>TRBJ2-6|.|.|17|TRBV5-5
CASSLELWSSGANVLTF
TGTGCCAGCAGCTTAGAGTTGTGGAGCTCTGGGGCCAACGTCCTGACTTTC
>TRBJ2-2|TRBD1|.|15|TRBV6-5
CASRWTGGDTGELFF
TGTGCCAGCAGATGGACAGGGGGCGACACCGGGGAGCTGTTTTTT
>TRBJ2-5|TRBD1|.|15|TRBV5-6
CASSIGTGVRETQYF
TGTGCCAGCAGCATCGGGACAGGGGTTAGAGAGACCCAGTACTTC
>TRBJ1-2|.|.|15|TRBV5-6
CASSLGQTAQDGYTF
TGTGCCAGCAGCTTGGGACAGACAGCCCAGGATGGCTACACCTTC
>TRBJ1-5|TRBD1|once|15|TRBV6-2/TRBV6-3
CASSYAGGGNQPQHF
TGTGCCAGCAGTTACGCAGGGGGCGGCAATCAGCCCCAGCATTTT
>TRBJ2-7|TRBD1|.|16|TRBV27
CASSPGTGGETYEQYF
TGTGCCAGCAGTCCCGGGACAGGGGGCGAAACCTACGAGCAGTACTTC
>TRBJ1-5|.|.|13|TRBV19
CASIQGRDQPQHF
TGTGCCAGTATCCAGGGGAGGGATCAGCCCCAGCATTTT